This T cell receptor (beta chain) was sequenced during a study of beta chain features in type 1 diabetes. Study-level information: Patient and healthy donor groups were alike in age, gender and cell yields. All samples combined gave 90 million to 130 million sorted cells for examination.

The CDR3 consists of 16 residues. Deletions cut 3 bases from V and 4 bases from J, with 18 bases between. The V gene's germline CDR1 is KGHSH and CDR2 LQKENI. Every isolated RNA sample was fully reverse transcribed, so sequencing captured expressed TCRB transcripts. Sequencing used immunoSEQ multiplex PCR; TCRdb keeps in-frame clones, though not all of them. The table has fewer than 450,000 clones, around an eighth seen once; the top ten hold roughly 0.016%. Purities in excess of 95% were seen in all sorted populations. Study-level points and caveats: A greater similarity of naive, central memory and Treg TCRB repertoires was seen among patients than among healthy donors. All four CD4+ subsets from Type 1 diabetes patients carried moderately but significantly shorter TCRB CDR3s.

Details on this clone: What it binds is unknown.

This chain uses TRBV18 with TRBJ1-1; D remains unclear. The clonotype originates from a woman between 18 and 29 years old with type 1 diabetes. The sequencing input was naive CD4+ T cells from blood. Here the CDR3 DNA reads TGTGCCAGCTCACCTTTTGGCGGATCGATGAGCACTGAAGCTTTCTTT. Translating gives CASSPFGGSMSTEAFF. Looking up the rest from reference TRBV18 and TRBJ1-1 gives the full variable domain: NAGVMQNPRHLVRRRGQEARLRCSPMKGHSHVYWYRQLPEEGLKFMVYLQKENIIDESGMPKERFSAEFPKEGPSILRIQQVVRGDSAAYFCASSPFGGSMSTEAFFGQGTRLTVV.